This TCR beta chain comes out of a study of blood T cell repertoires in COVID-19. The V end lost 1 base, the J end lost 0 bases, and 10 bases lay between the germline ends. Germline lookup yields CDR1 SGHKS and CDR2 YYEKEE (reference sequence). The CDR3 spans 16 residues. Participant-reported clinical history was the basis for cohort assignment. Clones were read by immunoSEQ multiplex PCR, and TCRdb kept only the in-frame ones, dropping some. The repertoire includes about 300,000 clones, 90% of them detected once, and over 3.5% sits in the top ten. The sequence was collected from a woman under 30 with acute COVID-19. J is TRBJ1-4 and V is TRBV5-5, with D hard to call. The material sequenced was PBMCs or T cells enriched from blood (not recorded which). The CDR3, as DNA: TGTGCCAGCAGCTTGTCCCCTACGGCAACTAATGAAAAACTGTTTTTT. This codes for CASSLSPTATNEKLFF.